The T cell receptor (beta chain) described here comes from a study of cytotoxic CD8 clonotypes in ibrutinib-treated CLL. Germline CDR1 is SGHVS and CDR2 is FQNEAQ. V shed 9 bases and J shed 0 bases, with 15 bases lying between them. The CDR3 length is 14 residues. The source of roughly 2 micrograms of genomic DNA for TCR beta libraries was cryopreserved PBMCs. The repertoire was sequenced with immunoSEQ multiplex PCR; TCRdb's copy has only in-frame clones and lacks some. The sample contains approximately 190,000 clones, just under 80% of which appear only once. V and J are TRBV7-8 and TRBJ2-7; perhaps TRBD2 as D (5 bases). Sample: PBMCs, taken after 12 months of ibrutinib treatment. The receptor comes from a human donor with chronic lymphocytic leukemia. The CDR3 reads CASASRESSYEQYF. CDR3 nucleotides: TGTGCCAGTGCTAGTAGGGAGAGCTCCTACGAGCAGTACTTC.